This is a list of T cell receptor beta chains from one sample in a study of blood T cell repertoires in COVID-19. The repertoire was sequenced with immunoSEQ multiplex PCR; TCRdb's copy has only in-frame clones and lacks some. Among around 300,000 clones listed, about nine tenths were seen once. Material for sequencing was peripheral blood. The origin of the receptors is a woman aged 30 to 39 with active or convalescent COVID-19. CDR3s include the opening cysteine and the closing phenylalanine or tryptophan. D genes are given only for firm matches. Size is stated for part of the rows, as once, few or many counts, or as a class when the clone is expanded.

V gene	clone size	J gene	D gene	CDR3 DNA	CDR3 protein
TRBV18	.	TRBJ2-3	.	TGTGCCAGCTCACCTGCGGGGCTCGACAGCACGCAGTATTTT	CASSPAGLDSTQYF
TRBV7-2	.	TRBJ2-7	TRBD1	TGTGCCAGCAGTCTCCAGACAGGGGTCCAAAACTTTTACGAGCAGTACTTC	CASSLQTGVQNFYEQYF
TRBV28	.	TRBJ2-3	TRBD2	TGTGCCAGCGGGGGGGGAGGCACAGATACGCAGTATTTT	CASGGGGTDTQYF
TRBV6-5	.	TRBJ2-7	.	TGTGCCAGCACCCCCAGGACAGCCTACGAGCAGTACTTC	CASTPRTAYEQYF
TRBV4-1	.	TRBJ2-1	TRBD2	TGCGCCAGCAGCCAAAAGACCGCTAGCGGGGGGGCCGATGAGCAGTTCTTC	CASSQKTASGGADEQFF
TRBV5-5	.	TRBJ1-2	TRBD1	TGTGCCAGCACTTTGGGACAGGGGAGAAACGATGGCTACACCTTC	CASTLGQGRNDGYTF
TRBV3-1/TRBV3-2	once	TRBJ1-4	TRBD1	TGTGCCAGCAGCCATCGCCTGGGACAGGGGAGGGAAAAACTGTTTTTT	CASSHRLGQGREKLFF
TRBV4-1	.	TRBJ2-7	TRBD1	TGCGCCAGCAGCCGGGACAGGGTAAACGAGCAGTACTTC	CASSRDRVNEQYF
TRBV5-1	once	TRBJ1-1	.	TGCGCCAGCAGCTTGCGACAGACCCCAAACACTGAAGCTTTCTTT	CASSLRQTPNTEAFF
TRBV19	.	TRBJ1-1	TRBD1	TGTGCCAGTAGCCGCACCGGGACAGTCACTGAAGCTTTCTTT	CASSRTGTVTEAFF
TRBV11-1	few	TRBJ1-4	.	TGTGCCAGCAGACTCTTTGCTAATGAAAAACTGTTTTTT	CASRLFANEKLFF
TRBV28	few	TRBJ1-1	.	TGTGCCAGCAGTTCACTACAGGGAAAGAACACTGAAGCTTTCTTT	CASSSLQGKNTEAFF
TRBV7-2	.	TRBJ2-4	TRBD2	TGTGCCAGCAGCTCCCCCCCCGGGGGGGGCAAAAACATTCAGTACTTC	CASSSPPGGGKNIQYF
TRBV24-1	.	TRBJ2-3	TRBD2	TGTGCCACCAGTGACTCCCCGGGCGTGGGAGGGGCAGATACGCAGTATTTT	CATSDSPGVGGADTQYF
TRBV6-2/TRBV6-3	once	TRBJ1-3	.	TGTGCCAGCAGTTACGGGCCCCAGGGGAACACCATATATTTT	CASSYGPQGNTIYF
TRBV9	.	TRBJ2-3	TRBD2	TGTGCCAGCAGCTCGATAGCGGGGGGGCCAACAGATACGCAGTATTTT	CASSSIAGGPTDTQYF
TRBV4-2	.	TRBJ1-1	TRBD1	TGTGCCAGCAGCCCTAGGGGGTCAGGGGGCTTGAACACTGAAGCTTTCTTT	CASSPRGSGGLNTEAFF
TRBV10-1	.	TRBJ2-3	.	TGCGCCAGCAGTGAGTCGGGTAGCGAGTGGCAGTATTTT	CASSESGSEWQYF